Following are 5 T cell receptor beta chains from one sample sequenced in a study of regulatory T cells in long-lasting Graves disease. The time point: newly diagnosed GD, antithyroid drugs for less than 3 months. From PBMCs, RNA was extracted and then used to make the TCR library. Building of the TCR beta libraries involved iRepertoire HTBI primers and Arm-PCR of CDR3 regions. TCRdb ran MiXCR on the multiplex PCR reads and lists one entry per CDR3 protein. The table records about 360,000 distinct CDR3 sequences, under 20% of them present only once. Separately, the same data were catalogued under a study of T cells in Graves' hyperthyroidism and ophthalmopathy.

The source material was peripheral blood mononuclear cells (PBMCs), sampled at new diagnosis, from a patient treated with antithyroid drugs. The origin of the receptors is a woman between 18 and 30 years old with Graves disease.

Notes on this clonotype: A much larger clone lies a single base off, so this may be a read error. The chain couples TRBV9 to TRBJ1-5; a weak D match, TRBD1 (6 bases). The CDR3 covers 14 residues. CDR1 is SGDLS and CDR2 is YYNGEE in the germline V gene. The chain's CDR3 is CASSEGGPGQLQHF. For the CDR3, the DNA is TGTGCCAGCAGCGAGGGGGGGCCTGGTCAGCTCCAGCATTTT. The full variable domain, rest sourced from reference TRBV9 and TRBJ1-5, is DSGVTQTPKHLITATGQRVTLRCSPRSGDLSVYWYQQSLDQGLQFLIQYYNGEERAKGNILERFSAQQFPDLHSELNLSSLELGDSALYFCASSEGGPGQLQHFGDGTRLSIL.

The V call is TRBV2, the J call TRBJ2-3; no firm D call. CDR3 length: 14 residues. V shed 5 bases and J shed 4 bases, with 13 bases lying between them. In germline, CDR1 is SNHLY, CDR2 FYNNEI. The CDR3 region is CASSLIIPADTQYF. The CDR3 DNA reads as TGTGCCAGCAGTCTAATAATCCCCGCAGATACGCAGTATTTT.

As for this clonotype: This sequence may be a read error, since a much larger clone differs from it by one base. The chain employs TRBV6-2 or TRBV6-3 and TRBJ1-1; D possibly corresponds to TRBD1 (5 bases). Germline CDR1 reads MNHEY; CDR2 reads SVGEGT. Trimming removed 7 bases from V and 4 bases from J, with 13 bases in between. The CDR3 runs to 13 residues. The CDR3 DNA sequence: TGTGCCAGCAAAGACAGCATGAGCACTGAAGCTTTCTTT. Translation: CASKDSMSTEAFF.

This clonotype was seen ten or more times. The chain has TRBV5-6 and TRBJ2-1; 11 nucleotides align to TRBD2. Germline lookup yields CDR1 SGHDT and CDR2 YYEEEE. V lost 1 base and J lost 0; bases outside the gene matches: 9. This CDR3 is 19 amino acids long. CDR3 loop: CASSLPLAGGLASYNEQFF. The CDR3 DNA reads as TGTGCCAGCAGCTTGCCGCTAGCGGGGGGCCTAGCCTCCTACAATGAGCAGTTCTTC.

This clonotype was counted between two and nine times. The rearrangement links TRBV7-9 to TRBJ1-5, with D tentatively TRBD1 (6 bases). CDR1 and CDR2 from the germline V gene are SEHNR and FQNEAQ (reference sequence). There are 15 residues in the CDR3. Deletions cut 6 bases from V and 2 bases from J, with 14 bases between. CDR3 sequence (DNA): TGTGCCAGCAGTACGGGAGGGGGTGGCAATCAGCCCCAGCATTTT. Amino acids: CASSTGGGGNQPQHF.